The 18 T cell receptor beta chains listed next were all sequenced from one sample in a study of human T cells and chemical hapten exposure. Time point specified: patch test 2, 6 weeks after DPC sensitization. Treatment noted: therapeutic diphenylcyclopropenone sensitization with weekly scalp DPC. Via MiXCR, TCRdb re-called the RACE reads, giving one row per CDR3 protein. The data show some 96,000 distinct CDR3 sequences, with about 9.6% seen just once and around 2% held by the top ten. Material: whole blood, obtained in connection with sensitization to the hapten diphenylcyclopropenone (DPC). All receptors derive from a woman between 40 and 55 years old with alopecia areata. Some clones in this sample may be carry-over from other donors' samples.

This clonotype was counted at least ten times. This chain joins TRBV5-4 and TRBJ2-5; possibly TRBD1 for D (5 bases). CDR3 length equals 15 residues. CDR1 and CDR2 from the germline V gene are SGHNT and YYREEE (reference sequence). V shed 4 bases and J shed 1 base, with 14 bases lying between them. The CDR3 DNA sequence: TGTGCCAGCAGCCGCGAATTGACAGTCCAAGAGACCCAGTACTTC. This gives the protein CASSRELTVQETQYF.

This clonotype has a handful of counts. CDR3 sequence: CASSLGTGLNEQYF. CDR3 coding DNA: TGTGCCAGCAGCTTAGGGACAGGGTTGAACGAGCAGTACTTC. J is TRBJ2-7 and V is TRBV5-5, with 9 bases identical to TRBD1. Germline CDR1 SGHKS, CDR2 YYEKEE (reference sequence). The CDR3 loop spans 14 amino acids. J gave up 5 bases and V 2 bases, and 5 bases lay outside the gene matches.

This clonotype was counted only a few times. V and J are TRBV12-3 or TRBV12-4 and TRBJ2-3; D not certain. Trimming stripped 5 bases from V and 0 bases from J, with 15 bases between. This CDR3 has 16 residues. CDR3 protein: CASSPPMAYSTDTQYF. CDR3 nucleotide sequence: TGTGCCAGCAGTCCCCCTATGGCCTATAGCACAGATACGCAGTATTTT.

This clonotype has more than one count but fewer than ten. The rearrangement uses TRBV7-9 and TRBJ2-5; 8 positions match TRBD1. The trim removed 5 bases at V and 1 base at J, leaving 6 bases unmatched. The CDR3 is 15 residues long. Germline CDR1 SEHNR, CDR2 FQNEAQ (reference sequence). CDR3 sequence: CASSRGQGLQETQYF. For the CDR3, the DNA is TGTGCCAGCAGCCGTGGACAGGGACTCCAAGAGACCCAGTACTTC.

At least ten counts were recorded for this clonotype. The chain has TRBV5-6 and TRBJ2-5, with TRBD2 as a possible D gene (6 bases). V lost 0 bases to trimming and J lost 3 bases, with 6 bases between them. The CDR3 is made up of 13 amino acids. Germline V gene sequence: CDR1 SGHDT, CDR2 YYEEEE. The CDR3 sequence is CASSLGGKETQYF. The CDR3 region has the DNA TGTGCCAGCAGCTTGGGCGGGAAAGAGACCCAGTACTTC.

This clonotype was counted many times. The chain carries TRBV19 and TRBJ1-2; a weak D match, TRBD1 (6 bases). V was cut by 7 bases and J by 8 bases, with 20 bases left in between. The CDR3 is 14 residues long. CDR1 and CDR2 from the germline V gene are LNHDA and SQIVND (reference sequence). Here the CDR3 reads CASTPFGGGIGYTF. CDR3 nucleotide sequence: TGTGCCAGTACCCCCTTTGGGGGGGGCATCGGCTACACCTTC.

The chain employs TRBV29-1 and TRBJ1-2; D might be TRBD1 (6 bases). From germline, CDR1 is SQVTM and CDR2 ANQGSEA. Deletions cut 6 bases from V and 4 bases from J, with 15 bases between. This CDR3 is built from 13 residues. The CDR3 loop is CSVEKGGGYGYTF. CDR3 DNA sequence: TGCAGCGTCGAGAAGGGGGGCGGCTATGGCTACACCTTC.

The CDR3: CASSPRTSGTSRDEQFF. CDR3 coding DNA: TGTGCCAGCAGTCCCAGGACTAGCGGGACCTCTAGGGATGAGCAGTTCTTC. The genes are TRBV27 and TRBJ2-1; 12 bases line up with TRBD2. Germline V CDR1 and CDR2: MNHEY, SMNVEV (reference sequence). V lost 5 bases to trimming and J lost 8 bases; unmatched junction nucleotides: 13. This CDR3 comprises 17 residues.

The V call is TRBV27, the J call TRBJ1-6, with 10 bases matching TRBD1. The CDR3 loop spans 14 amino acids. Looked up from germline, CDR1 is MNHEY and CDR2 is SMNVEV (reference sequence). Trimming at V came to 4 bases and at J to 12 bases, leaving 6 bases not matched to a gene. The CDR3 coding sequence is TGTGCCAGCAGTTCCGGGACAGGGGTGTTACCCCTCCACTTT. This codes for CASSSGTGVLPLHF.

This clonotype was observed many times. The CDR3 DNA reads TGTGCCAGCAGCTTATTATCAACTAATGAAAAACTGTTTTTT. Amino acid sequence: CASSLLSTNEKLFF. The chain combines TRBV7-6 with TRBJ1-4; D call uncertain. Trimming took off 2 bases at V and 0 bases at J, with 4 bases between the two ends. This CDR3 is built from 14 residues. In germline, CDR1 is SGHVS, CDR2 FNYEAQ.

V is TRBV6-2 or TRBV6-3 and J is TRBJ1-2, with TRBD1 matching over 8 bases. This CDR3 is 15 amino acids long. In germline, CDR1 is MNHEY, CDR2 SVGEGT. J was trimmed by 6 bases and V by 4 bases; bases with no gene match: 10. CDR3 DNA: TGTGCCAGCAGTTCCTCTGGACAGGGCCGAGATGGCTACACCTTC. Protein product: CASSSSGQGRDGYTF.

The chain recombines TRBV6-5 with TRBJ1-5; a possible D gene is TRBD1 (5 bases). The CDR3 length is 15 residues. Per the germline V gene, CDR1 is MNHEY and CDR2 is SVGAGI. V shed 0 bases and J shed 1 base, with 7 bases lying between them. DNA of the CDR3: TGTGCCAGCAGTTACTCGGGGGTGAGCAATCAGCCCCAGCATTTT. Translation: CASSYSGVSNQPQHF.

This clonotype was observed a few times. The V call is TRBV27, the J call TRBJ2-7; D not resolved. The germline CDR1 and CDR2 sequences are MNHEY and SMNVEV (reference sequence). Trimming stripped 6 bases from V and 5 bases from J, with 8 bases between. This CDR3 comprises 11 residues. The CDR3 nucleotides are TGTGCCAGCAGGAGCATCAACGAGCAGTACTTC. Translating gives CASRSINEQYF.

The CDR3 here is CASSEKVSGANVLTF. The CDR3 nucleotides read TGCGCCAGCAGCGAGAAGGTCTCTGGGGCCAACGTCCTGACTTTC. The rearrangement joins TRBV4-1 to TRBJ2-6; D not certain. The CDR3 is made up of 15 amino acids. V lost 5 bases to trimming and J lost 0 bases, with 8 bases between them. Germline assignment: CDR1 MGHRA and CDR2 YSYEKL.

Many counts were recorded for this clonotype. The chain carries TRBV28 and TRBJ1-6; no clear D. V dropped 8 bases and J dropped 3 bases, with 5 bases sitting between them. This CDR3 region has 12 residues. CDR1 and CDR2 from the germline V gene are MDHEN and SYDVKM. The CDR3 DNA reads as TGTGCCAGCCATAACTATAATTCACCCCTCCACTTT. Its translation: CASHNYNSPLHF.

This sequence joins TRBV27 and TRBJ2-7, with D maybe TRBD1 (5 bases). V was trimmed by 4 bases and J by 2 bases, leaving 12 bases between them. The length of the CDR3 is 14 residues. Germline CDR1 reads MNHEY; CDR2 reads SMNVEV (reference sequence). DNA for the CDR3: TGTGCCAGCAGTTCCCAAAAGGGGCCCTACGAGCAGTACTTC. It specifies CASSSQKGPYEQYF.

This chain's CDR3 is CASSLEGGTNYEQYF. CDR3 DNA sequence: TGTGCCAGCAGCCTCGAGGGTGGGACCAACTACGAGCAGTACTTC. The chain carries TRBV12-3 or TRBV12-4 and TRBJ2-7, with D perhaps matching TRBD1 or TRBD2 (5 bases each). The CDR3 extends over 15 amino acids. The V end was cut by 6 bases, the J end by 3 bases, with 18 bases between.

This chain joins TRBV5-1 and TRBJ1-3; unclear D gene. Germline V CDR1 and CDR2: SGHRS, YFSETQ. The CDR3 totals 13 residues. V was trimmed by 0 bases and J by 4 bases, leaving 5 bases between them. The CDR3 DNA reads TGCGCCAGCAGCTTGGCCCAGGGAAACACCATATATTTT. It encodes CASSLAQGNTIYF.